The entry that follows covers one T cell receptor (beta chain) sequence. This entry is derived from a study of control samples from healthy donors and cancer patients. Clones were sequenced by immunoSEQ multiplex PCR, and TCRdb holds only the in-frame ones, with some missing. The sample records about 58,000 clones, about 90% being singletons. CDR3 length equals 13 residues. V lost 1 base and J 4 bases, leaving 7 bases between the germline ends. V and J are TRBV12-3 or TRBV12-4 and TRBJ2-5; unclear D gene. This sequence originates from a woman aged 60 to 75 with lung cancer. The specimen sequenced was PBMCs. CDR3 coding DNA: TGTGCCAGCAGTTTAGATACCCGAGAGACCCAGTACTTC. It codes for CASSLDTRETQYF.